These 12 T cell receptor beta chains originate from one sample sequenced in a study of control samples from healthy donors and cancer patients. Libraries were prepared by immunoSEQ multiplex PCR; TCRdb keeps only in-frame clonotypes and omits some of them. The sample has some 130,000 clones; over 75% are singletons. The sequenced sample consisted of blood. Receptor source: a man between 18 and 35 years old in good health.

V and J are TRBV3-1 (or the pseudogene TRBV3-2) and TRBJ2-2; 11 nucleotides match TRBD2. Germline CDR1 is LGHDT and CDR2 is YNNKEL (reference sequence). This CDR3 is built from 17 residues. The V and J ends lost 0 bases and 6 bases, in that order; junction bases with no gene match: 6. In DNA form, the CDR3 reads TGTGCCAGCAGCCAAGAAATTAGCGGGAGGGCGTCCGGGGAGCTGTTTTTT. It translates to CASSQEISGRASGELFF.

The chain is built from TRBV7-9 and TRBJ2-5, with D uncertain. CDR3 size: 14 residues. V lost 1 base to trimming and J lost 2 bases, with 8 bases between them. CDR1 is SEHNR and CDR2 is FQNEAQ in the germline V gene (reference sequence). CDR3: CASSLGSGQETQYF. In DNA form, the CDR3 reads TGTGCCAGCAGCTTAGGGTCAGGACAAGAGACCCAGTACTTC.

The chain joins TRBV6-5 to TRBJ2-3, with 11 bases fitting TRBD2. The CDR3 has 15 residues. Trimming cost V 4 bases and J 6 bases; bases outside gene matches: 6. Germline CDR1 is MNHEY and CDR2 is SVGAGI. The CDR3 DNA reads as TGTGCCAGCAGTTTAATAGCGGGAGGGCCGGATACGCAGTATTTT. This sequence encodes CASSLIAGGPDTQYF.

The V call is TRBV6-2 or TRBV6-3, the J call TRBJ1-5; D might be TRBD1 (5 bases). The ends were cut back, 0 bases at V and 2 bases at J, with 11 bases in the middle. The CDR3 loop spans 16 amino acids. Germline CDR1 MNHEY, CDR2 SVGEGT. CDR3 DNA sequence: TGTGCCAGCAGTTACTCGCAGAGGGGAGGCAATCAGCCCCAGCATTTT. This translates into CASSYSQRGGNQPQHF.

The chain couples TRBV10-2 to TRBJ2-7; TRBD2 matches 7 bases. CDR1 and CDR2 (germline): WSHSY, SAAADI. The CDR3 runs 12 residues. V was clipped by 8 bases and J by 2 bases; unmatched bases: 3. The CDR3 nucleotides are TGCGCCAGCGGGGGGGAAACCTACGAGCAGTACTTC. Its protein product is CASGGETYEQYF.

This chain uses TRBV18 with TRBJ2-1; maybe TRBD2 (6 bases). Per germline, CDR1 KGHSH and CDR2 LQKENI. CDR3 length equals 15 residues. Trimming removed 3 bases from V and 8 bases from J, with 17 bases in between. For the CDR3, the DNA is TGTGCCAGCTCACCCGGCGGGGCCCCGTCGGATGAGCAGTTCTTC. Amino acids: CASSPGGAPSDEQFF.

The chain is built from TRBV6-2 or TRBV6-3 and TRBJ2-3; possibly TRBD1 or TRBD2 for D (5 bases each). This CDR3 spans 15 amino acids. V was clipped by 2 bases and J by 0 bases, with 9 bases between them. Germline V gives CDR1 MNHEY, CDR2 SVGEGT. As DNA, the CDR3 is TGTGCCAGCAGTTACGGGGACCAAAGCACAGATACGCAGTATTTT. This codes for CASSYGDQSTDTQYF.

J is TRBJ2-6 and V is TRBV6-5, with D tentatively TRBD1 (5 bases). V shed 7 bases and J shed 2 bases, with 9 bases lying between them. The CDR3 is made up of 14 amino acids. The germline CDR1 and CDR2 sequences are MNHEY and SVGAGI. The CDR3 protein is CASNGQPGANVLTF. The CDR3 region has the DNA TGTGCCAGCAACGGACAACCTGGGGCCAACGTCCTGACTTTC.

This clone was seen only once. This sequence joins TRBV14 and TRBJ2-1; a possible D gene is TRBD2 (6 bases). This CDR3 has 15 residues. With 2 bases removed from V and 4 bases from J, the gap between germline ends came to 12 bases. The germline V gene has CDR1 SGHDN and CDR2 FVKESK. The CDR3 bases are TGTGCCAGCAGCCAAAATATCCTAGCGTACAATGAGCAGTTCTTC. Its translation: CASSQNILAYNEQFF.

The rearrangement links TRBV6-6 to TRBJ2-2; the D gene is possibly TRBD1 (5 bases). Germline-derived CDR1 and CDR2 are MNHNY and SVGAGI (reference sequence). The V end lost 0 bases, the J end lost 3 bases, and 11 bases lay between the germline ends. The CDR3 is 16 residues long. In nucleotides, the CDR3 is TGTGCCAGCAGTTACTCGATCAGGGATGACACCGGGGAGCTGTTTTTT. Translating gives CASSYSIRDDTGELFF.

The chain uses TRBV5-1 and TRBJ2-5; no clear D. Per germline, CDR1 SGHRS and CDR2 YFSETQ. CDR3 size: 14 residues. V was trimmed by 4 bases and J by 3 bases, leaving 13 bases between them. The CDR3 region has the DNA TGCGCCAGCAGCCCCGACGATCCCGAAGAGACCCAGTACTTC. Its translation is CASSPDDPEETQYF.

This clone was detected a few times. This chain connects TRBV7-9 to TRBJ2-3, with 8 bases matching TRBD2. Per germline, CDR1 SEHNR and CDR2 FQNEAQ (reference sequence). The CDR3 is 15 amino acids. V shed 7 bases, J shed 2 bases, and the junction held 8 bases outside the gene matches. As DNA, the CDR3 is TGTGCCAGCACATATAGCGGGGCGGTCACAGATACGCAGTATTTT. Translating gives CASTYSGAVTDTQYF.